One and the same sample provided the 2 T cell receptor beta chains below, sequenced in a study of identical twins (dated by TCRdb to the mid-2010s). The library relied on 5' RACE. Sequencing instrument: Illumina HiSeq 2000. TCRdb redid the processing of the public reads, applying fastp at Q25 and MiXCR, and retained in-frame beta chains. Records with the same CDR3 protein are collapsed into one entry carrying the most frequent genes and DNA. A total of 700,000 or so distinct CDR3 sequences appear in this sample, about 20% of them only once. The ten largest clones take up about 4.3% of the sample. These data were also reused for a study on T cells expressing NK-cell markers.

The specimen sequenced was PBMCs. The source is a woman aged 18 to 35 in good health.

This rearrangement joins TRBV28 to TRBJ2-2; D call uncertain. The V end was cut by 10 bases, the J end by 2 bases, with 8 bases between. CDR1 MDHEN and CDR2 SYDVKM come from the germline V gene. The CDR3 spans 12 residues. The CDR3 nucleotides read TGTGCCACCACAGTCAACACCGGGGAGCTGTTTTTT. This encodes CATTVNTGELFF.

This clonotype was counted a single time. This chain uses TRBV7-9 with TRBJ2-1, with 8 bases identical to TRBD2. With V trimmed by 4 bases and J by 8 bases, 7 bases remained unmatched. The germline gives CDR1 SEHNR, CDR2 FQNEAQ (reference sequence). There are 14 residues in the CDR3. CDR3 DNA: TGTGCCAGCAGCTCTCGGGGGGGCTATGATGAGCAGTTCTTC. Translating gives CASSSRGGYDEQFF.